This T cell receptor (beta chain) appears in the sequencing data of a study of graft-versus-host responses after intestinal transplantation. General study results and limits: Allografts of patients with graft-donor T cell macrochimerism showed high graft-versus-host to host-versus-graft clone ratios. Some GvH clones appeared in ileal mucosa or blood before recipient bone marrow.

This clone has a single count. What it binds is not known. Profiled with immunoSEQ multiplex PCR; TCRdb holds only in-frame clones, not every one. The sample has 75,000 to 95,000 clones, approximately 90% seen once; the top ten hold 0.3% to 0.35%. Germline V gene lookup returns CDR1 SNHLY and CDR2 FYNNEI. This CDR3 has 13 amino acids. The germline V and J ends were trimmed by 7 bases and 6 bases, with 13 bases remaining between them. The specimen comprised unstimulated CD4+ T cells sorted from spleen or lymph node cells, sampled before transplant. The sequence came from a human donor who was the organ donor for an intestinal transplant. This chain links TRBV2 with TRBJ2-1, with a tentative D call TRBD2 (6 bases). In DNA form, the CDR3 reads TGTGCCAGCAAGGAGACGGGAGTCAATGAGCAGTTCTTC. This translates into CASKETGVNEQFF.